This TCR beta chain originates from a study of CD8 T cells in ankylosing spondylitis. With molecular barcodes, quantitative 5'-RACE was used to make the TCR beta libraries. TCRdb fed the 5' RACE reads into MiXCR, producing one record per CDR3 protein. The sample lists approximately 250,000 distinct CDR3 sequences, roughly 25% occurring once. Trimming cost V 3 bases and J 9 bases, with 15 bases left between them. Germline assignment: CDR1 SNHLY and CDR2 FYNNEI. This CDR3 spans 14 amino acids. Overall study findings and caveats: A motif in TCR beta, a set of eight highly homologous variants, appeared characteristic of ankylosing spondylitis blood.

This clonotype was recorded many times. No antigen is known for it. This receptor was obtained from a male donor with ankylosing spondylitis or in good health (not recorded which). V gene TRBV2 combines with J gene TRBJ2-4, with D tentatively TRBD1 or TRBD2 (5 bases each). The sequenced material came from blood, either unsorted or a sorted T cell fraction (not recorded which). The CDR3 here is CASSDRDVTPIQYF. The CDR3 coding sequence is TGTGCCAGCAGTGACCGGGACGTGACACCCATTCAGTACTTC.